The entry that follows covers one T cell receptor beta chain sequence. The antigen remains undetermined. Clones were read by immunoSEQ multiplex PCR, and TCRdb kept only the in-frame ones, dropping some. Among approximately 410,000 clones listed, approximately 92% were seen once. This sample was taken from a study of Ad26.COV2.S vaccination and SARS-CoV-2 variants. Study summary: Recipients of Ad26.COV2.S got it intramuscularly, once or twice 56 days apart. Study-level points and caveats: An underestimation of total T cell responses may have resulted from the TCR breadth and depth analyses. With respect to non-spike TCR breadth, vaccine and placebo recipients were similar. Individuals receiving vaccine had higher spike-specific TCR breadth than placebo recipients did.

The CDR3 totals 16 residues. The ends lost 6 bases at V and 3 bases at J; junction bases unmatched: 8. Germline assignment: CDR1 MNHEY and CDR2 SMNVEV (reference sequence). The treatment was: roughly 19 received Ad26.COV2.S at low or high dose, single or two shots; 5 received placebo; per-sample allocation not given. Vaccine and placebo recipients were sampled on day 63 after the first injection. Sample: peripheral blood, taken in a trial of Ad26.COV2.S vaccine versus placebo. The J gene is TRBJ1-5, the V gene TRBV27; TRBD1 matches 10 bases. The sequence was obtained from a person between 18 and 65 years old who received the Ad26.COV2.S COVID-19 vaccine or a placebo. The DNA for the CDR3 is TGTGCCAGCAGACCCGACAGGGGGCCGTACAATCAGCCCCAGCATTTT. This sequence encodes CASRPDRGPYNQPQHF.